Sequencing of this T cell receptor (beta chain) was carried out in a study of Graves' ophthalmopathy and Graves' hyperthyroidism. On the study more broadly: The collection of peripheral blood took place at initial diagnosis, before any treatment. Study outcomes and limitations: A model built from 13 signatures distinguished ophthalmopathy from stable hyperthyroidism with roughly 85% sensitivity and about 84% specificity.

The stable label applied to hyperthyroidism with no ophthalmopathy within 18 months of follow-up. PBMCs stemmed from approximately 9.7 ml of fresh peripheral blood. RNA transcripts yielded amplified TCR beta CDR3 regions. A first-round RT-PCR used HTBI primers, followed by a second-round multiplex PCR. One entry per CDR3 protein, called by TCRdb with MiXCR from the multiplex PCR reads. The table lists about 390,000 distinct CDR3 sequences, roughly a sixth of them singletons, with 2% to 3% in the top ten. This clonotype appeared once. Its antigen remains unknown. Germline V gene sequence: CDR1 SGHTA, CDR2 FQGNSA. V shed 4 bases and J 14 bases; nucleotides not matched to a gene: 15. This CDR3 contains 15 residues.

The source of this sequence is an adult woman with stable Graves' hyperthyroidism. The rearrangement links TRBV7-2 to TRBJ1-1; 11 bases match TRBD1. Sequenced: peripheral blood. CDR3 protein: CASSSDPGTGGRSFF. The CDR3 nucleotides read TGTGCCAGCAGCTCGGACCCCGGGACAGGGGGGCGGAGCTTCTTT.